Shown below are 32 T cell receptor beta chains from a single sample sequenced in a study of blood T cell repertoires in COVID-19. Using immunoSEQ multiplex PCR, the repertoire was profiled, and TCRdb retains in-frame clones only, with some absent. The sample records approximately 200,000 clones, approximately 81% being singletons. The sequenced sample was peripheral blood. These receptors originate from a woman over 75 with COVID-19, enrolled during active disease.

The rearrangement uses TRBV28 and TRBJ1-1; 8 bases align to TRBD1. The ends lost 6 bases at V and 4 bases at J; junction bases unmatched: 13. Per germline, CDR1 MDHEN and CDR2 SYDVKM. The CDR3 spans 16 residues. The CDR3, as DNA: TGTGCCAGCAGAGATTTCCGGACAGGGCTTAGCACTGAAGCTTTCTTT. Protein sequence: CASRDFRTGLSTEAFF.

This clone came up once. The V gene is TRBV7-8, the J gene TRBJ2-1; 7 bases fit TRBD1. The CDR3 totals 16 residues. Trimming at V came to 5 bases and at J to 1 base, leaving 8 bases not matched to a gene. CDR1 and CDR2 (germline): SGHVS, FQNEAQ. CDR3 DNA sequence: TGTGCCAGCAGCGGCGAACAGGGGAATTCCTACAATGAGCAGTTCTTC. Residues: CASSGEQGNSYNEQFF.

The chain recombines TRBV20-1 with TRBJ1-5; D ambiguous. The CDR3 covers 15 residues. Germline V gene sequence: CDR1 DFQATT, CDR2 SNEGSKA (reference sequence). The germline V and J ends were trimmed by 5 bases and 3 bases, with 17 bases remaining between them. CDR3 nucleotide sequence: TGCAGTGCTCGTGCAAACGGGGTACTCAATCAGCCCCAGCATTTT. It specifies CSARANGVLNQPQHF.

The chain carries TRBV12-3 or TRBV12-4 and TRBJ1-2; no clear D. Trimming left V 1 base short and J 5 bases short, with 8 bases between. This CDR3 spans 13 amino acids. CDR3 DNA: TGTGCCAGCAGTTTAGAGAGCAAGTATGGCTACACCTTC. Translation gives CASSLESKYGYTF.

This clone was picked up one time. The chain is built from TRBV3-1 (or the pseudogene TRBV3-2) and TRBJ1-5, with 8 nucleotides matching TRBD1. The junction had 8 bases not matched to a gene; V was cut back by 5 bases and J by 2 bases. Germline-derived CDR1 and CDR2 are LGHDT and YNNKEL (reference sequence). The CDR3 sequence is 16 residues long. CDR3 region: CASSIGYRGGNQPQHF. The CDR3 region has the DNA TGTGCCAGCAGCATTGGGTACAGGGGGGGCAATCAGCCCCAGCATTTT.

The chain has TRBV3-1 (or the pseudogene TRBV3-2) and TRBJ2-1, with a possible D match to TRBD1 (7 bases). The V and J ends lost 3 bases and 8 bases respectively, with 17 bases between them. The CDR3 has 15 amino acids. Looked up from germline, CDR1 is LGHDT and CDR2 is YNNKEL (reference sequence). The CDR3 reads CASSHQGGEGYEQFF. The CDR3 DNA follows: TGTGCCAGCAGCCATCAGGGGGGCGAAGGCTATGAGCAGTTCTTC.

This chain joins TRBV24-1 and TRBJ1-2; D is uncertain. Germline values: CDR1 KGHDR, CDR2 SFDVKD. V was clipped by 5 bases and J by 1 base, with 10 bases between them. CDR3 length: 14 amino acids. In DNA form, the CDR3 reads TGTGCCACCAGTGGGGGAGAGAGTAACTATGGCTACACCTTC. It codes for CATSGGESNYGYTF.

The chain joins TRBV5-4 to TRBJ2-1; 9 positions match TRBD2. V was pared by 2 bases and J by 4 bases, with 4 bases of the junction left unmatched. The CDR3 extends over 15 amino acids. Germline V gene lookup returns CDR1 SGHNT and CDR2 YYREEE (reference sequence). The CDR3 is CASSFGSGGYNEQFF. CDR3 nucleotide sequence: TGTGCCAGCAGCTTTGGTAGCGGGGGATACAATGAGCAGTTCTTC. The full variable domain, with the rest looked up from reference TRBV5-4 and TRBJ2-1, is ETGVTQSPTHLIKTRGQQVTLRCSSQSGHNTVSWYQQALGQGPQFIFQYYREEENGRGNFPPRFSGLQFPNYSSELNVNALELDDSALYLCASSFGSGGYNEQFFGPGTRLTVL.

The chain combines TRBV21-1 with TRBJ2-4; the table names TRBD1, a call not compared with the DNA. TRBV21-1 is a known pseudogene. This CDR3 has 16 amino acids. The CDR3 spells CASSIQQDIAKNIQYF. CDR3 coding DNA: TGTGCCAGCAGCATTCAACAGGATATAGCCAAAAACATTCAGTACTTC.

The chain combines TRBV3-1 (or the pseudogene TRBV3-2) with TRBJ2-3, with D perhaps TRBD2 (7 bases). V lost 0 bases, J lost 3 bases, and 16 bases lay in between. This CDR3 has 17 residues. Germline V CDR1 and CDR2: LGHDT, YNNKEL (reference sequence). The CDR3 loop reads CASSQDLAGAGTDTQYF. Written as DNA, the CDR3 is TGTGCCAGCAGCCAAGACCTGGCGGGGGCGGGGACAGATACGCAGTATTTT.

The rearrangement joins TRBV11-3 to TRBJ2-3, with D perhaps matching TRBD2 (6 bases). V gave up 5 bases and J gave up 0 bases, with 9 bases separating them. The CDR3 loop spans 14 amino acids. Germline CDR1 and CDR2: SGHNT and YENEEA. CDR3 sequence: CASSQGLSTDTQYF. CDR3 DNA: TGTGCCAGCAGCCAGGGACTTAGCACAGATACGCAGTATTTT. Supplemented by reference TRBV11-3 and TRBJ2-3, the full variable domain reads EAGVVQSPRYKIIEKKQPVAFWCNPISGHNTLYWYLQNLGQGPELLIRYENEEAVDDSQLPKDRFSAERLKGVDSTLKIQPAELGDSAVYLCASSQGLSTDTQYFGPGTRLTVL.

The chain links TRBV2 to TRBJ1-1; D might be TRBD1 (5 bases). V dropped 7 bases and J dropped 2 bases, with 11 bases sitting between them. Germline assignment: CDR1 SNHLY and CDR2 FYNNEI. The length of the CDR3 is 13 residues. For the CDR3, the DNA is TGTGCCAGCAATAGGCAGGGAAACACTGAAGCTTTCTTT. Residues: CASNRQGNTEAFF.

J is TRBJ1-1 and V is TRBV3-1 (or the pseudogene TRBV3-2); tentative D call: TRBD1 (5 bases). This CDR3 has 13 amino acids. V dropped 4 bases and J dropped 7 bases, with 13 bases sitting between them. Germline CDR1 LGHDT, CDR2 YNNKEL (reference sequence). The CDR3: CASSPYNQGEAFF. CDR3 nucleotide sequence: TGTGCCAGCAGCCCGTATAATCAGGGTGAAGCTTTCTTT.

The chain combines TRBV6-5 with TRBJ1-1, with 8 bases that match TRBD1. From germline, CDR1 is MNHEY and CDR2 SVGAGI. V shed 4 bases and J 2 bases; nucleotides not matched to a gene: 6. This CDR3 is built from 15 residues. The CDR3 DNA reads TGTGCCAGCAGTTCATCTACAGGGGGTAACACTGAAGCTTTCTTT. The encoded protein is CASSSSTGGNTEAFF.

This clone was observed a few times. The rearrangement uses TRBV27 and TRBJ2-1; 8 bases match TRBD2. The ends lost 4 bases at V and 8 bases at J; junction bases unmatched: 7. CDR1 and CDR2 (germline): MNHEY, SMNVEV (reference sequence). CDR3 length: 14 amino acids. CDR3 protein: CASSSGGGPHEQFF. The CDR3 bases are TGTGCCAGCAGTTCGGGCGGGGGGCCCCATGAGCAGTTCTTC.

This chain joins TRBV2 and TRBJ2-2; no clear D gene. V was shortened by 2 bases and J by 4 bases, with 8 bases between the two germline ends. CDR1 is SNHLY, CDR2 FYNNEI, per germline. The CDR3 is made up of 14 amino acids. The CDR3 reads CASSESSSTGELFF. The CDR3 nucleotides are TGTGCCAGCAGTGAAAGCTCATCCACCGGGGAGCTGTTTTTT.

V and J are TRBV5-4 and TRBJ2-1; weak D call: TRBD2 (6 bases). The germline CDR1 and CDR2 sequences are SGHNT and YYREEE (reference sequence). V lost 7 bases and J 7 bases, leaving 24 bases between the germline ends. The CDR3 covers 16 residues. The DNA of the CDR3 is TGTGCCAGCCTACACTCGAACCCCGGGACTCGAAATGAGCAGTTCTTC. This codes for CASLHSNPGTRNEQFF.

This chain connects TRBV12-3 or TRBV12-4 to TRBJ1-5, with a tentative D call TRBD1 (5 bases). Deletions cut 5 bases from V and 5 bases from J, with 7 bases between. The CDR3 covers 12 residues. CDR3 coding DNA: TGTGCCAGCAGTCAGGGTTATCAGCCCCAGCATTTT. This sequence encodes CASSQGYQPQHF.

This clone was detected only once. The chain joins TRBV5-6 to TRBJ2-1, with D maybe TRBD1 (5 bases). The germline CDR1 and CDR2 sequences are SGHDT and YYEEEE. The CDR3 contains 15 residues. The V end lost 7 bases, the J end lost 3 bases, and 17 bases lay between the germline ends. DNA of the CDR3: TGTGCCAGCGCTGAAGGGGCAGGCAGCTACAATGAGCAGTTCTTC. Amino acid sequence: CASAEGAGSYNEQFF.

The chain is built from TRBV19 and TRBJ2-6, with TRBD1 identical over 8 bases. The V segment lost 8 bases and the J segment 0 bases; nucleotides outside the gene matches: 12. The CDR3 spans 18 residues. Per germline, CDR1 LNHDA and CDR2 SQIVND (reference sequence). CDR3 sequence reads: CASEGGDRPTSGANVLTF. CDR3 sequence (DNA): TGTGCCAGTGAGGGTGGGGACAGGCCTACCTCTGGGGCCAACGTCCTGACTTTC.

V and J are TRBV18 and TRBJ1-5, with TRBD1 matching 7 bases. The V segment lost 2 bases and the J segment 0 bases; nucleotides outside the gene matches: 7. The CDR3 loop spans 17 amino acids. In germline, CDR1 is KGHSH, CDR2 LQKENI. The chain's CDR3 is CASSPRQGTYSNQPQHF. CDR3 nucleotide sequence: TGTGCCAGCTCACCAAGACAGGGCACTTATAGCAATCAGCCCCAGCATTTT.

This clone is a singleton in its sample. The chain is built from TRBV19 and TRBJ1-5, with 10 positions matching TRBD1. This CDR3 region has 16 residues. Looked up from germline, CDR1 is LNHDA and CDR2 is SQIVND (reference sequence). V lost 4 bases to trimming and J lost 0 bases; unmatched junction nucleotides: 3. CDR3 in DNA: TGTGCCAGTAGTAGGGACAGGGGAAATAGCAATCAGCCCCAGCATTTT. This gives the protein CASSRDRGNSNQPQHF.

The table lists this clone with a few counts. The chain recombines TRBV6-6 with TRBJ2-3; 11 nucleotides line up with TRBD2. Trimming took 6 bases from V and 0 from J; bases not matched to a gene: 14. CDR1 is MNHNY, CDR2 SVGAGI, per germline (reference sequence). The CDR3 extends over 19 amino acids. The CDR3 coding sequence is TGTGCCAGCAGCTTAAGGGGACTAGCGGACCGCACTAGCACAGATACGCAGTATTTT. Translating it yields CASSLRGLADRTSTDTQYF.

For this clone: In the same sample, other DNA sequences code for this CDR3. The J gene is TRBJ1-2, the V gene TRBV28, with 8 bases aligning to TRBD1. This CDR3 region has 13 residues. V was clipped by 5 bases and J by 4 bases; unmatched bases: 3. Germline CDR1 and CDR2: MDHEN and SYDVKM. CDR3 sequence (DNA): TGTGCCAGCAGTCCTACAGGGGGCTATGGCTACACCTTC. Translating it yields CASSPTGGYGYTF.

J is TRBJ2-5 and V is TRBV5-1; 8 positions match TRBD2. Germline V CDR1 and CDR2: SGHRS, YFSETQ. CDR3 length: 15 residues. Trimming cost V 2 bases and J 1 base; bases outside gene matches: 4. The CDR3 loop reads CASSLATSAQETQYF. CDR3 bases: TGCGCCAGCAGCTTAGCGACTAGCGCCCAAGAGACCCAGTACTTC.

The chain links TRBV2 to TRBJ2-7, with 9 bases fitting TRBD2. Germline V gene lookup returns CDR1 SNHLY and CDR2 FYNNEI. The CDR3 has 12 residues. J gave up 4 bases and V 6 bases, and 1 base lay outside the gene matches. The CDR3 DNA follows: TGTGCCAGCAGCGGACTAGCGTACGAGCAGTACTTC. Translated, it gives CASSGLAYEQYF.

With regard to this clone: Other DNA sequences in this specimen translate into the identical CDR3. CDR3 sequence reads: CASRTGGTGELFF. The DNA for the CDR3 is TGTGCCAGTAGAACAGGGGGCACCGGGGAGCTGTTTTTT. The chain links TRBV19 to TRBJ2-2; 8 positions agree with TRBD1. The CDR3 contains 13 residues. V lost 6 bases, J lost 4 bases, and 1 base stayed unmatched. The germline CDR1 and CDR2 sequences are LNHDA and SQIVND (reference sequence).

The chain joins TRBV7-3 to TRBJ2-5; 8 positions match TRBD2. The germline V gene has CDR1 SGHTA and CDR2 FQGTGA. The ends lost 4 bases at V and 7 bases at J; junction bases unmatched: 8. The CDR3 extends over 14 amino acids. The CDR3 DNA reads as TGTGCCAGCAGCTCGGGACTAGAGGGGGGGACCCAGTACTTC. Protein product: CASSSGLEGGTQYF. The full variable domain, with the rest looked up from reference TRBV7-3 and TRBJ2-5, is GAGVSQTPSNKVTEKGKYVELRCDPISGHTALYWYRQSLGQGPEFLIYFQGTGAADDSGLPNDRFFAVRPEGSVSTLKIQRTERGDSAVYLCASSSGLEGGTQYFGPGTRLLVL.

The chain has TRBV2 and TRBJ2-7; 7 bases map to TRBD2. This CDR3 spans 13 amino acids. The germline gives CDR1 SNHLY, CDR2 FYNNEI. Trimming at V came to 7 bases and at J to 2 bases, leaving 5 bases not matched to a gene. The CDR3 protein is CASKGGGTYEQYF. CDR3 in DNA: TGTGCCAGCAAAGGCGGGGGAACCTACGAGCAGTACTTC.

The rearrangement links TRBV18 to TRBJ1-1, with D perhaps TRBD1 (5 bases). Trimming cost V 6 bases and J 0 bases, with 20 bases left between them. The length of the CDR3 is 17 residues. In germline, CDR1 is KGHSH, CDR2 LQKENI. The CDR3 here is CASSITMGRAMNTEAFF. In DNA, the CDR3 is TGTGCCAGCTCTATAACTATGGGCAGGGCAATGAACACTGAAGCTTTCTTT.

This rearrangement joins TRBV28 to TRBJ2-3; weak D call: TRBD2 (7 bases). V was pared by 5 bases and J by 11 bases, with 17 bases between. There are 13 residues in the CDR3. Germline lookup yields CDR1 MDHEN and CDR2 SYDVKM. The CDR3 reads CASSGGGRSGQYF. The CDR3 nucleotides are TGTGCCAGCAGTGGGGGGGGCCGTTCGGGGCAGTATTTT.

The CDR3 sequence: CASSRSPGTDEQYV. The CDR3 DNA is TGTGCCAGCAGCCGGTCCCCGGGAACGGACGAGCAGTACGTC. The J gene is TRBJ2-7, the V gene TRBV5-4, with D perhaps TRBD2 (5 bases). Germline CDR1 reads SGHNT; CDR2 reads YYREEE (reference sequence). The CDR3 has 14 residues. The V and J ends lost 4 bases and 5 bases respectively, with 16 bases between them.